Presented here are 8 T cell receptor beta chains from one specimen sequenced in a study of T cells in Graves' hyperthyroidism and ophthalmopathy. Amplified regions were TCR beta CDR3 sequences from RNA transcripts. An initial round of RT-PCR targeting the TCR CDR3 relied on the HTBI primer set. TCRdb analysed the multiplex PCR reads with MiXCR anew, one entry per CDR3 protein. The table records more than 500,000 distinct CDR3 sequences, roughly 14% of them present only once. Sequenced material: blood. The receptor set was obtained from a woman aged 40 to 49 with Graves' ophthalmopathy.

V gene TRBV2 combines with J gene TRBJ2-2; D may be TRBD2 (5 bases). Germline V gene data show CDR1 as SNHLY and CDR2 as FYNNEI. V dropped 6 bases and J dropped 2 bases, with 10 bases sitting between them. This CDR3 spans 14 amino acids. The CDR3 DNA reads TGTGCCAGCAGCAATAGCGAAAACACCGGGGAGCTGTTTTTT. Its translation: CASSNSENTGELFF. The full variable domain, completed using reference TRBV2 and TRBJ2-2, is EPEVTQTPSHQVTQMGQEVILRCVPISNHLYFYWYRQILGQKVEFLVSFYNNEISEKSEIFDDQFSVERPDGSNFTLKIRSTKLEDSAMYFCASSNSENTGELFFGEGSRLTVL.

This clonotype was seen ten or more times. The chain uses TRBV28 and TRBJ1-5; 7 bases match TRBD1. V was clipped by 4 bases and J by 0 bases; unmatched bases: 9. CDR3 length equals 17 residues. In germline, CDR1 is MDHEN, CDR2 SYDVKM. This CDR3 reads CASSWAGGIYSNQPQHF. CDR3 nucleotides: TGTGCCAGCAGTTGGGCAGGGGGGATTTATAGCAATCAGCCCCAGCATTTT.

This clonotype occurred many times. The V gene is TRBV19, the J gene TRBJ1-2; no clear D. The CDR3 loop spans 16 amino acids. The ends were cut back, 6 bases at V and 4 bases at J, with 21 bases in the middle. CDR1 and CDR2 (germline): LNHDA, SQIVND (reference sequence). The DNA of the CDR3 is TGTGCCAGTAGCCCCCTCGGTGACCGACAAGGCTATGGCTACACCTTC. This gives the protein CASSPLGDRQGYGYTF.

This clonotype has at least ten counts. The gene calls are TRBV12-3 or TRBV12-4 and TRBJ1-2; 11 bases match TRBD1. V was pared by 6 bases and J by 5 bases, with 17 bases of the junction left unmatched. This CDR3 comprises 18 residues. The CDR3: CASSPGGHRDRGNYGYTF. The CDR3 DNA reads as TGTGCCAGCAGCCCAGGAGGCCACCGGGACAGGGGGAATTATGGCTACACCTTC.

This clonotype came up many times. This is likely a read error, given that the CDR3 carries no conserved phenylalanine or tryptophan at its end. This sequence joins TRBV19 and TRBJ2-7; D is uncertain. In germline, CDR1 is LNHDA, CDR2 SQIVND (reference sequence). V gave up 5 bases and J gave up 3 bases, with 17 bases separating them. The CDR3 runs 15 residues. CDR3 protein: CASSPPKGNHYEQYL. The CDR3, as DNA: TGTGCCAGTAGTCCGCCGAAGGGAAACCACTACGAGCAGTACCTC.

This clonotype was seen a handful of times. This chain uses TRBV20-1 with TRBJ2-7, with 11 bases that match TRBD2. Germline V lookup: CDR1 DFQATT, CDR2 SNEGSKA (reference sequence). This CDR3 contains 15 residues. V dropped 6 bases and J dropped 7; count of bases not matched to a gene: 14. CDR3 DNA: TGCAGTGCCGCGCCCCGACTAGCGGGGTTGGAAGAGCAGTACTTC. This encodes CSAAPRLAGLEEQYF.

This clonotype has a handful of counts. CDR3 nucleotide sequence: TGTGCCAGTAGTCTAAGGGACCGCGGCTACACCTTC. It specifies CASSLRDRGYTF. The chain is built from TRBV19 and TRBJ1-2; perhaps TRBD1 as D (5 bases). Germline V gene sequence: CDR1 LNHDA, CDR2 SQIVND (reference sequence). V lost 5 bases and J 8 bases, leaving 12 bases between the germline ends. The CDR3 totals 12 residues.

There are many counts of this clonotype. The V call is TRBV12-3 or TRBV12-4, the J call TRBJ2-2, with TRBD1 as a possible D gene (6 bases). This CDR3 is 12 amino acids long. The germline V and J ends were trimmed by 5 bases and 8 bases, with 9 bases remaining between them. The CDR3 coding sequence is TGTGCCAGCAGTCTCGGACAGGGGGAGCTGTTTTTT. This gives the protein CASSLGQGELFF.